Detailed here is one T cell receptor (beta chain). Its recognized antigen is unknown. No quality values exist for individual bases; no much larger clone is one base distant. The data stem from a study of lymphopenia after photon versus proton radiotherapy (dated by TCRdb to between 2018 and 2020). Looking at the study overall: In patients with gastrointestinal tumors who developed high-grade lymphopenia, the study compared the immunological effects of photon radiation therapy with those of proton radiation therapy. The roughly 21 patients in the cohort had gastrointestinal tumors, were treated with either photon or proton therapy, and subsequently developed lymphopenia. The goal of the study was to characterize the differences between the two radiation modalities in how they affect the immune system. The paper as a whole reports these results and caveats: After the lymphocyte count nadir, repertoires from photon-treated patients showed oligoclonal expansion, particularly of CD8+ Temra cells, and this expansion drove the decline in diversity. The survival association was assessed only in patients who died, and better survival with proton therapy was presented by the authors as a possibility rather than a demonstrated result. Across the cohort, among patients who died, a greater drop in TCR diversity after the nadir was inversely correlated with overall survival time. During treatment, patients who received photon therapy lost naive T cells and TCR diversity and gained effector/memory populations, whereas patients who received proton therapy remained relatively stable.

Library generation was performed with the immunoSEQ multiplex PCR assay. T cell repertoires were profiled by deep sequencing of rearranged TCR beta loci, alongside multiparametric flow cytometry. TCRdb's version of the immuneACCESS table is confined to in-frame rearrangements and falls short of the full clone set. An unresolved V gene accounts for under half of the shortfall where checked; the remainder is of unknown origin. The sample yields 150,000 to 200,000 clones; 75% to 90% were counted once. The biggest ten clones account for about 4.4% of the sample. The receptor's source is a man aged 45-65 years with gastric cancer. The material sequenced was peripheral blood, taken from a patient treated with photon-based radiotherapy.

The CDR3 region reads CASSRVGVGEKLFF. The nucleotide sequence is given as TGTGCCAGTTCCCGCGTAGGGGTGGGTGAAAAACTGTTTTTT. This sequence uses TRBV19 and TRBJ1-4; TRBD1 might be the D gene, on 5 matching bases. According to the germline V gene (reference sequence), CDR1 reads LNHDA and CDR2 reads SQIVND. Taken from cysteine to phenylalanine, the CDR3 has 14 residues. Just CDR3 DNA is preserved here, 42 bases in frame from base 1. V was cut back by 8 bases and J by 7 bases, leaving a gap of 17 bases between them.